Following are 10 T cell receptor beta chains from one sample sequenced in a study of OX40 agonist ivuxolimab in advanced cancers. Method: immunoSEQ multiplex PCR; TCRdb's copy keeps in-frame clones and lacks some. The repertoire includes around 64,000 clones, 82% of them detected once, and approximately 5.2% sits in the top ten. The sample in question was CD4+ or CD8+ T cells sorted from blood, obtained in a trial of the OX40 agonist ivuxolimab. The receptors here all came from an adult with an advanced solid tumor such as melanoma, head and neck, liver or kidney cancer.

The chain uses TRBV19 and TRBJ1-5; weak D call: TRBD1 (5 bases). The CDR3 spans 14 residues. CDR1 LNHDA and CDR2 SQIVND come from the germline V gene (reference sequence). V lost 3 bases and J 9 bases, leaving 15 bases between the germline ends. The CDR3, as DNA: TGTGCCAGTAGTATTGGCGGGGGGGGAGCGCCCCAGCATTTT. Protein: CASSIGGGGAPQHF.

The J gene is TRBJ2-1, the V gene TRBV7-9; 14 positions agree with TRBD2. CDR3 length: 15 amino acids. The germline gives CDR1 SEHNR, CDR2 FQNEAQ (reference sequence). Germline trimming cut 6 bases from V and 6 bases from J; bases unmatched to any gene: 4. The CDR3 DNA is TGTGCCAGCAGACCAGGGACTAGCGGGGGCAATGAGCAGTTCTTC. It codes for CASRPGTSGGNEQFF.

This clone showed up just once. The J gene is TRBJ1-1, the V gene TRBV27; 9 bases line up with TRBD1. Per germline, CDR1 MNHEY and CDR2 SMNVEV (reference sequence). CDR3 size: 16 residues. With 2 bases clipped from V and 1 base from J, the junction kept 5 bases outside the gene matches. CDR3 loop: CASSLTGGASNTEAFF. The CDR3 DNA is TGTGCCAGCAGTTTAACAGGGGGCGCGTCGAACACTGAAGCTTTCTTT.

The J gene is TRBJ2-1, the V gene TRBV7-9; D unresolved. V lost 1 base and J 10 bases, leaving 8 bases between the germline ends. This CDR3 is 12 amino acids long. CDR1 SEHNR and CDR2 FQNEAQ come from the germline V gene (reference sequence). CDR3 region: CASSLEAGEQFF. In DNA, the CDR3 is TGTGCCAGCAGCTTAGAAGCTGGGGAGCAGTTCTTC.

The rearrangement uses TRBV11-2 and TRBJ1-1, with D unclear. This CDR3 is built from 14 residues. The germline V gene has CDR1 SGHAT and CDR2 FQNNGV. V was cut by 10 bases and J by 5 bases, with 20 bases left in between. This chain's CDR3 is CATKRQAGGTEAFF. CDR3 nucleotides: TGTGCCACAAAGAGGCAGGCCGGTGGGACTGAAGCTTTCTTT.

The gene calls are TRBV6-5 and TRBJ1-4, with TRBD1 matching over 7 bases. Trimming took 2 bases from V and 7 from J; bases not matched to a gene: 4. The germline V gene encodes CDR1 MNHEY and CDR2 SVGAGI. The CDR3 loop spans 14 amino acids. CDR3 in DNA: TGTGCCAGCAGTTACGAGGGGGCGGGTGAAAAACTGTTTTTT. This codes for CASSYEGAGEKLFF.

This clone was detected only a few times. The chain carries TRBV5-1 and TRBJ2-7, with 10 bases aligning to TRBD2. Trimming took 4 bases from V and 8 from J; bases not matched to a gene: 12. The CDR3 loop spans 15 amino acids. The germline CDR1 and CDR2 sequences are SGHRS and YFSETQ. The DNA of the CDR3 is TGCGCCAGCAGCCCGGACCCGGGACTAGCGCACCAGCAGTACTTC. It specifies CASSPDPGLAHQQYF.

The chain has TRBV6-1 and TRBJ1-2; D gene uncertain. The CDR3 extends over 15 amino acids. CDR1 is MNHNS, CDR2 SASEGT, per germline. The V end was cut by 6 bases, the J end by 2 bases, with 16 bases between. The CDR3 DNA reads as TGTGCCAGCAGAAAGGCGTGGGAAGTAAACTATGGCTACACCTTC. It codes for CASRKAWEVNYGYTF.

This chain connects TRBV18 to TRBJ1-4; no reliable D call. V was shortened by 3 bases and J by 8 bases, with 10 bases between the two germline ends. CDR1 KGHSH and CDR2 LQKENI come from the germline V gene. The length of the CDR3 is 13 residues. The CDR3 DNA reads as TGTGCCAGCTCACCGCTGGATGGGGAAAAACTGTTTTTT. Residues: CASSPLDGEKLFF.

The gene calls are TRBV6-1 and TRBJ1-2, with D uncertain. V was pared by 8 bases and J by 8 bases, with 3 bases between. Germline-derived CDR1 and CDR2 are MNHNS and SASEGT. CDR3 length: 8 residues. For the CDR3, the DNA is TGTGCCAGCGAAGGCTACACCTTC. Its protein is CASEGYTF.